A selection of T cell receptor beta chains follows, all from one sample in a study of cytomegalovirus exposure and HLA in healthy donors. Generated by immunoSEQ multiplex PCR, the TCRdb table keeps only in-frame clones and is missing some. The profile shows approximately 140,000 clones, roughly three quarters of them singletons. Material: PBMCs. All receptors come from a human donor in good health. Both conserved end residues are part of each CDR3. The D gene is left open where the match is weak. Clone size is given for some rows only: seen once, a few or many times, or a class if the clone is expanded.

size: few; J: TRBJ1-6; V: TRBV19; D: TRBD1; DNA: TGTGCCAGTACTAACCGGGACAGGGTTTTTTCACCCCTCCACTTT; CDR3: CASTNRDRVFSPLHF
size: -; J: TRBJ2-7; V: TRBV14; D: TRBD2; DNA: TGTGCCAGCAGCCCCAGGGGACTAGCGGGACTCCTCTCCTACGAGCAGTACTTC; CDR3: CASSPRGLAGLLSYEQYF
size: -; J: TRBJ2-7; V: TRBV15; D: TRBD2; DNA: TGTGCCACCAGCAGCCGCGGGGGCTACGAGCAGTACTTC; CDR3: CATSSRGGYEQYF
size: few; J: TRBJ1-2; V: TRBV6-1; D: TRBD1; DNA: TGTGCCAGCAGTGAAATTAGGGGACAGGGCAAAACAGTTGGCTACACCTTC; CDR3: CASSEIRGQGKTVGYTF
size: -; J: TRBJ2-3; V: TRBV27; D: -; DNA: TGTGCCAGCAGTTTACGAGGGAGCACAGATACGCAGTATTTT; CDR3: CASSLRGSTDTQYF
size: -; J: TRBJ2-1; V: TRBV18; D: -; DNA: TGTGCCAGCTCACTACGACGACTGAATGAGCAGTTCTTC; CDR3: CASSLRRLNEQFF
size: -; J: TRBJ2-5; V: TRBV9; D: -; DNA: TGTGCCAGCAGCGTAGGGCTAGGAGAGACCCAGTACTTC; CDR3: CASSVGLGETQYF
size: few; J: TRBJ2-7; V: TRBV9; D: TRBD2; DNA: TGTGCCAGCAGCCCTTATCTGACTAGCTTCGCCGACGAGCAGTACTTC; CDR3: CASSPYLTSFADEQYF
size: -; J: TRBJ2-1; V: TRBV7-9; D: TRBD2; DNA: TGTTCCAGCAGCTTAGCGGGGGGGTTAGGAAATGAGCAGTTCTTC; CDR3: CSSSLAGGLGNEQFF
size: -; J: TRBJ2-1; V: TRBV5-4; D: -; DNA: TGTGCCAGCAGCCCCCGGGTAGATAGCTCCTACAATGAGCAGTTCTTC; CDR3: CASSPRVDSSYNEQFF
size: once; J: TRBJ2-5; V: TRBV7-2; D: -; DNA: TGTGCCAGCAGCCCTCCCGGGAGTGAGGAGACCCAGTACTTC; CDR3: CASSPPGSEETQYF
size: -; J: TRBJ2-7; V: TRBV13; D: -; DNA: TGTGCCAGCAGCCTCCAGGGAGGTCTCCTCGGTGAGCAGTACTTC; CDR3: CASSLQGGLLGEQYF
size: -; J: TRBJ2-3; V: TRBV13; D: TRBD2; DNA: TGTGCCAGCAGCTCTAGGACTAGCGGGGCTTCAGATACGCAGTATTTT; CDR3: CASSSRTSGASDTQYF
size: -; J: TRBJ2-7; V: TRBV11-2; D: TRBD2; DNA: TGTGCCAGCAGCCCCTATGTAGCGGGAGGGTCCTACGAGCAGTACTTC; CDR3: CASSPYVAGGSYEQYF
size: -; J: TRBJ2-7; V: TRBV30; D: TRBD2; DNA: TGTGCCTGGAGTGTAGCGGGGGGCATCTACGAGCAGTACTTC; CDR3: CAWSVAGGIYEQYF
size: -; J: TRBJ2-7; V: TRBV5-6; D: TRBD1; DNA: TGTGCCAGCAGCCCGGGACAGGGGGGTACGGTTCAGTACTTC; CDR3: CASSPGQGGTVQYF
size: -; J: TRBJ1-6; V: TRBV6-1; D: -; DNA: TGTGCCAGCAGGCAGGGGATTAATTCACCCCTCCACTTT; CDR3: CASRQGINSPLHF
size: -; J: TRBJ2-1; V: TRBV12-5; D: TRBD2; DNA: TGTGCTAGTGGTTTGGAGAGCGGGGGGGGCCTTGAGCAGTTCTTC; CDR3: CASGLESGGGLEQFF
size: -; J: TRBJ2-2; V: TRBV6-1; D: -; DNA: TGTGCCAGCAGTCTACTCCGGGATACCGGGGAGCTGTTTTTT; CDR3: CASSLLRDTGELFF
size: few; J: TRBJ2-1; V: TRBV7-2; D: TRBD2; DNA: TGTGCCAGCAGCTTAGCCCAAGTCAGGCTAGCGGGGGTTAACAATGAGCAGTTCTTC; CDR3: CASSLAQVRLAGVNNEQFF
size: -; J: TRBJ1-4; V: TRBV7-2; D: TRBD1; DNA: TGTGCCAGCAGCTTAGGGACAGGGGCTGGGACGGAAAAACTGTTTTTT; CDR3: CASSLGTGAGTEKLFF
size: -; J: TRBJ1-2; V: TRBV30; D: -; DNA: TGTGCCTGGACCACCACAGGGAATAATGGCTACACCTTC; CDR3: CAWTTTGNNGYTF
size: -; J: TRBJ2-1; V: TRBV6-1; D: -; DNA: TGTGCCAGCAGTGAAGCGGGAGCATACAATGAGCAGTTCTTC; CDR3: CASSEAGAYNEQFF
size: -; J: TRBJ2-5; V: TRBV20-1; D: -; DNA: TGCAGTGCTAAGAGGGAGACCCAGTACTTC; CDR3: CSAKRETQYF
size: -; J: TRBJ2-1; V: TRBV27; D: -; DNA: TGTGCCAGCCACGGGTCATTCAATGAGCAGTTCTTC; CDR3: CASHGSFNEQFF
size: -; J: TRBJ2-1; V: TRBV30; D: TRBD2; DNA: TGTGCCTGGAGTAGCGGGGGACATTACAATGAGCAGTTCTTC; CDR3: CAWSSGGHYNEQFF
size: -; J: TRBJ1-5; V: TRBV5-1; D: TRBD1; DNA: TGCGCCAGCAGCCCAGGACAGGTTAACAATCAGCCCCAGCATTTT; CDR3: CASSPGQVNNQPQHF
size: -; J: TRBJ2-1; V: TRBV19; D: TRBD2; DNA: TGTGCCAGTAGACCATCTAGCGGGAGGGCGGTTGAGCAGTTCTTC; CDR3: CASRPSSGRAVEQFF
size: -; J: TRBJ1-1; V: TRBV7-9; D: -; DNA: TGTGCCAGCAGCCCAGCACCGCAGGGGCGAGCTTTCTTT; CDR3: CASSPAPQGRAFF
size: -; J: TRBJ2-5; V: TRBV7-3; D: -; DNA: TGTGCCAGCAGCCCAGGCGGGGCTAGCGCCTACCAAGAGACCCAGTACTTC; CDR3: CASSPGGASAYQETQYF
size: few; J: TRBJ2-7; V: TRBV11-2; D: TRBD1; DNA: TGTGCCAGCAGTCGAGGACAGGGGCCGCGCGAGCAGTACTTC; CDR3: CASSRGQGPREQYF
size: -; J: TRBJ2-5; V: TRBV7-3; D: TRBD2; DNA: TGTGCCAGCAGCTTAAATGGCGGGAGGGCCCGGGAGCAGTACTTC; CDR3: CASSLNGGRAREQYF
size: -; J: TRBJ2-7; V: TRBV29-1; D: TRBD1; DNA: TGCAGCGCCCTAGGAATCCCGGGACAGGAAACCTACGAGCAGTACTTC; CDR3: CSALGIPGQETYEQYF
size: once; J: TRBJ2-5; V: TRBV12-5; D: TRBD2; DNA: TGTGCTAGTGGTTTGGGACTAGCGGCCCAAGAGACCCAGTACTTC; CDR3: CASGLGLAAQETQYF
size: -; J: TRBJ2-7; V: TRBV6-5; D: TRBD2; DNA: TGTGCCAGCAGTTACAGTCTAGCGGTTTCCTACGAGCAGTACTTC; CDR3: CASSYSLAVSYEQYF
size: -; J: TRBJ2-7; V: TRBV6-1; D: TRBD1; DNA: TGTGCCAGTGGGACAGGGGGCACAACCTACGAGCAGTACTTC; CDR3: CASGTGGTTYEQYF
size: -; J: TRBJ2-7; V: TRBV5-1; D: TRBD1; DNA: TGCGCCAGCAGCAGGGACAGCCTCTACGAGCAGTACTTC; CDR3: CASSRDSLYEQYF
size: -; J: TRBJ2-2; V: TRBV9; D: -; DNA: TGTGCCAGCAGCGTAGGGGGGCTTGGCACCGGGGAGCTGTTTTTT; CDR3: CASSVGGLGTGELFF
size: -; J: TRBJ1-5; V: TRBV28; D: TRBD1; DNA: TGTGCCAGCAGAGACAGGGTCAATCAGCCCCAGCATTTT; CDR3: CASRDRVNQPQHF
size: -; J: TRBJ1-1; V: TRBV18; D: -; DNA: TGTGCCAGCTCACCACAGGGGATGTCGGACACTGAAGCTTTCTTT; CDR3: CASSPQGMSDTEAFF
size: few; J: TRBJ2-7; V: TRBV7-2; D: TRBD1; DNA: TGTGCCAGCAGCTTTAGACGTCCGACAGGGACCTACGAGCAGTACTTC; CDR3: CASSFRRPTGTYEQYF
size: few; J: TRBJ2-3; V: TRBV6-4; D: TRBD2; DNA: TGTGCCAGCAGTGCGGGGGGGCCCACAGATACGCAGTATTTT; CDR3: CASSAGGPTDTQYF
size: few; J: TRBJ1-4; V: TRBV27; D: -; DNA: TGTGCCAGCAGTGGTAGGGGGAAAACTAATGAAAAACTGTTTTTT; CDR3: CASSGRGKTNEKLFF
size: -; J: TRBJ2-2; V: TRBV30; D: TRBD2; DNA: TGTGCCTGGGAGTATATAGCGGGGGGGACCGGGGAGCTGTTTTTT; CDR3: CAWEYIAGGTGELFF
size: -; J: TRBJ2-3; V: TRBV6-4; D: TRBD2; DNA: TGTGCCAGCAGTGACGCGGGGGGCTCTTGGACAGATACGCAGTATTTT; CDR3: CASSDAGGSWTDTQYF
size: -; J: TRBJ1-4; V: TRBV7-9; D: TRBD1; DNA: TGTGCCAGCAGCAAACAGGGGGCTGGAGAAAAACTGTTTTTT; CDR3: CASSKQGAGEKLFF
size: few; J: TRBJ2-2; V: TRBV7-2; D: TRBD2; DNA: TGTGCCAGCAAGCGGACTAGCGGGAGACTGTCGACCGGGGAGCTGTTTTTT; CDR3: CASKRTSGRLSTGELFF
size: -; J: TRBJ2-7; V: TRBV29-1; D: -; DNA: TGCAGCGTTAGGACTACAACCTACGAGCAGTACTTC; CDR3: CSVRTTTYEQYF
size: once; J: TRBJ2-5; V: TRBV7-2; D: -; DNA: TGTGCCAGCAGCTTCCCCCCACAAGAGACCCAGTACTTC; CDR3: CASSFPPQETQYF
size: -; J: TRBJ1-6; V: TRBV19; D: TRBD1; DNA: TGTGCCACTAAACAGGGGGCAACACCCCTCCACTTT; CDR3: CATKQGATPLHF
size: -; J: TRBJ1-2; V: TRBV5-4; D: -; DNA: TGTGCCAGCAGCCTCTCCGGACAGCACTATGGCTACACCTTC; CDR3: CASSLSGQHYGYTF
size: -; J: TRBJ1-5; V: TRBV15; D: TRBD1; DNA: TGTGCCACCAGCAGGGACAGGGTATCTGGCCAGCCCCAGCATTTT; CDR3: CATSRDRVSGQPQHF
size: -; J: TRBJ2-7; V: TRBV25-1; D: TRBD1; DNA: TGTGCCAGCAGTGAATCGATCGGGACAGGGAAAATCGAGCAGTACTTC; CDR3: CASSESIGTGKIEQYF
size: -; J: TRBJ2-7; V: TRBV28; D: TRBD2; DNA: TGTGCCAGCAGGGGACTAGTCTTGTACGAGCAGTACTTC; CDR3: CASRGLVLYEQYF
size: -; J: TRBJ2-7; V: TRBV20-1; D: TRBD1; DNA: TGCAGTGCCCCGCCGGACAGGGATTCCTTC; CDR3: CSAPPDRDSF
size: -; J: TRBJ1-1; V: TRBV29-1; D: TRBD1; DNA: TGCAGCGTATCCGGGACAGGGTTTGTGAACACTGAAGCTTTCTTT; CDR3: CSVSGTGFVNTEAFF
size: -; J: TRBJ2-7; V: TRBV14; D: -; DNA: TGTGCCAGCAGCCCTCATTTGACAGTTGGTTCCTACGAGCAGTACTTC; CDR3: CASSPHLTVGSYEQYF